One sample yielded the 26 T cell receptor beta chains listed below, sequenced in a study of cytomegalovirus exposure and HLA in healthy donors. In the PCR, 60 Vbeta and 13 Jbeta primers were used. Clones were sequenced by immunoSEQ multiplex PCR, and TCRdb holds only the in-frame ones, with some missing. The table includes over 95,000 clones, more than 65% detected once. The sample consisted of PBMCs. Every receptor here comes from a man aged 35 to 55 in good health and CMV-seropositive.

CDR3 in DNA: TGTGCCAGCAGCTTAGGGGACAGGGTCTACGAGCAGTACTTC. Protein: CASSLGDRVYEQYF. This rearrangement joins TRBV27 to TRBJ2-7; 9 nucleotides match TRBD1. There are 14 residues in the CDR3. The V gene's germline CDR1 is MNHEY and CDR2 SMNVEV (reference sequence). V trimming: 6 bases; J trimming: 3 bases; junction bases outside the gene matches: 6.

This clone was counted a few times. The chain links TRBV7-9 to TRBJ1-1; TRBD1 is a possible D gene (5 bases). Germline V gives CDR1 SEHNR, CDR2 FQNEAQ (reference sequence). V shed 11 bases and J shed 4 bases, with 20 bases lying between them. The CDR3 spans 14 residues. CDR3 protein: CALTTGVGGTEAFF. The CDR3 DNA reads TGTGCCCTCACTACGGGGGTAGGTGGCACTGAAGCTTTCTTT.

This clone was seen more than once but under ten times. The V and J genes are TRBV9 and TRBJ2-3, with 7 bases that match TRBD1. V shed 4 bases, J shed 1 base, and the junction held 6 bases outside the gene matches. This CDR3 region has 15 residues. Germline CDR1 is SGDLS and CDR2 is YYNGEE. CDR3 DNA: TGTGCCAGCAGCCTGAGGGGGCTGGGCACAGATACGCAGTATTTT. Amino acids: CASSLRGLGTDTQYF.

The rearrangement joins TRBV19 to TRBJ2-1; 8 nucleotides line up with TRBD2. Losses at the gene ends were 6 bases for V and 7 bases for J; bases not matched to a gene: 11. This CDR3 contains 15 residues. Germline CDR1 LNHDA, CDR2 SQIVND (reference sequence). CDR3 residues: CASSTPGLVGNEQFF. The CDR3 nucleotides read TGTGCCAGTAGCACCCCGGGACTAGTGGGGAATGAGCAGTTCTTC.

This clone was seen more than once but under ten times. V usage is TRBV9 and J usage is TRBJ2-3; 9 bases are a match to TRBD2. V lost 0 bases and J lost 5; bases outside the gene matches: 7. Germline values: CDR1 SGDLS, CDR2 YYNGEE. The CDR3 is 16 amino acids. In nucleotides, the CDR3 is TGTGCCAGCAGCGTAGACTTGCGGGGGGGCCGAGATACGCAGTATTTT. Protein product: CASSVDLRGGRDTQYF.

The chain carries TRBV7-3 and TRBJ1-6, with 7 bases aligning to TRBD1. The CDR3 has 14 residues. Germline CDR1 is SGHTA and CDR2 is FQGTGA. After removal of 4 bases from V and 5 bases from J, the junction contained 2 bases not matched to a gene. The CDR3 region has the DNA TGTGCCAGCAGCTCGGGACAGCATAATTCACCCCTCCACTTT. Translation gives CASSSGQHNSPLHF. Based on the CDR3 plus reference TRBV7-3 and TRBJ1-6, the full variable domain is GAGVSQTPSNKVTEKGKYVELRCDPISGHTALYWYRQSLGQGPEFLIYFQGTGAADDSGLPNDRFFAVRPEGSVSTLKIQRTERGDSAVYLCASSSGQHNSPLHFGNGTRLTVT.

The rearrangement links TRBV7-2 to TRBJ1-2; weak D call: TRBD1 (6 bases). V lost 4 bases to trimming and J lost 8 bases, with 29 bases between them. The CDR3 runs 18 residues. The germline CDR1 and CDR2 sequences are SGHTA and FQGNSA. The CDR3 DNA reads TGTGCCAGCAGCTCAACTTTCCGAGGACAGCCGGTAACAGTGGGCTACACCTTC. Its translation: CASSSTFRGQPVTVGYTF. The full variable domain, in which reference TRBV7-2 and TRBJ1-2 provide the parts outside the CDR3, is GAGVSQSPSNKVTEKGKDVELRCDPISGHTALYWYRQSLGQGLEFLIYFQGNSAPDKSGLPSDRFSAERTGGSVSTLTIQRTQQEDSAVYLCASSSTFRGQPVTVGYTFGSGTRLTVV.

This chain connects TRBV10-3 to TRBJ2-3, with 8 nucleotides matching TRBD1. With V trimmed by 9 bases and J by 1 base, 3 bases remained unmatched. Germline values: CDR1 ENHRY, CDR2 SYGVKD. The CDR3 has 13 amino acids. For the CDR3, the DNA is TGTGCCATGGCGGGACAGGGCACAGATACGCAGTATTTT. Its translation: CAMAGQGTDTQYF.

J is TRBJ2-1 and V is TRBV2, with D uncertain. Germline V lookup: CDR1 SNHLY, CDR2 FYNNEI. This CDR3 region has 14 residues. V was cut by 3 bases and J by 2 bases, with 8 bases left in between. The CDR3 sequence: CASSDSLAYNEQFF. The CDR3 region has the DNA TGTGCCAGCAGTGATAGTCTAGCCTACAATGAGCAGTTCTTC.

This chain uses TRBV11-2 with TRBJ1-6; the D gene is possibly TRBD1 (6 bases). There are 16 residues in the CDR3. Germline V lookup: CDR1 SGHAT, CDR2 FQNNGV. V was pared by 0 bases and J by 7 bases, with 13 bases between. The CDR3 nucleotides are TGTGCCAGCAGCTTAGAGCCGGGACACTTGAATTCACCCCTCCACTTT. Translating it yields CASSLEPGHLNSPLHF.

This clone was counted a single time. This chain uses TRBV18 with TRBJ2-3; TRBD2 agrees at 9 bases. Germline loops: CDR1 KGHSH, CDR2 LQKENI. This CDR3 contains 17 residues. Unmatched junction bases numbered 8, after V lost 2 bases and J lost 2 bases. CDR3 sequence reads: CASSPYILAGNTDTQYF. Here the CDR3 DNA reads TGTGCCAGCTCACCATACATCCTAGCGGGGAACACAGATACGCAGTATTTT.

The rearrangement uses TRBV7-2 and TRBJ2-6; TRBD1 aligns across 9 bases. V was clipped by 4 bases and J by 0 bases; unmatched bases: 4. Germline CDR1 reads SGHTA; CDR2 reads FQGNSA. The CDR3 has 17 amino acids. DNA of the CDR3: TGTGCCAGCAGCTCGACAGGGGGGCTCTCTGGGGCCAACGTCCTGACTTTC. It specifies CASSSTGGLSGANVLTF.

The chain has TRBV5-1 and TRBJ1-3; D is uncertain. V shed 0 bases and J shed 4 bases, with 5 bases lying between them. Germline V gene sequence: CDR1 SGHRS, CDR2 YFSETQ. The CDR3 contains 13 residues. CDR3 loop: CASSLAEGNTIYF. CDR3 coding DNA: TGCGCCAGCAGCTTGGCCGAGGGAAACACCATATATTTT.

CDR3 sequence reads: CASWEQGAGNQPQHF. CDR3 DNA sequence: TGTGCCAGTTGGGAACAGGGGGCGGGCAATCAGCCCCAGCATTTT. The chain recombines TRBV28 with TRBJ1-5; 9 bases map to TRBD1. From germline, CDR1 is MDHEN and CDR2 SYDVKM. The CDR3 loop spans 15 amino acids. V shed 9 bases and J 2 bases; nucleotides not matched to a gene: 8. The complete variable domain, with remaining parts taken from reference TRBV28 and TRBJ1-5, reads DVKVTQSSRYLVKRTGEKVFLECVQDMDHENMFWYRQDPGLGLRLIYFSYDVKMKEKGDIPEGYSVSREKKERFSLILESASTNQTSMYLCASWEQGAGNQPQHFGDGTRLSIL.

The chain combines TRBV28 with TRBJ1-4; tentatively, D is TRBD1 (6 bases). V lost 5 bases to trimming and J lost 4 bases, with 14 bases between them. The CDR3 extends over 15 amino acids. Looked up from germline, CDR1 is MDHEN and CDR2 is SYDVKM. The CDR3 DNA follows: TGTGCCAGCAGTCTACCGGGACAACTTAATGAAAAACTGTTTTTT. Its translation is CASSLPGQLNEKLFF.

The chain employs TRBV18 and TRBJ2-3; 7 nucleotides line up with TRBD1. J was trimmed by 2 bases and V by 7 bases; bases with no gene match: 9. The CDR3 covers 15 residues. The germline V gene has CDR1 KGHSH and CDR2 LQKENI. The CDR3 bases are TGTGCCAGCTTCCGAGACAGGGATTTCACAGATACGCAGTATTTT. Its translation is CASFRDRDFTDTQYF.

The V gene is TRBV7-2, the J gene TRBJ1-2; maybe TRBD1 (5 bases). CDR1 SGHTA and CDR2 FQGNSA come from the germline V gene. There are 12 residues in the CDR3. The ends were cut back, 2 bases at V and 13 bases at J, with 14 bases in the middle. CDR3 nucleotide sequence: TGTGCCAGCAGCTTAATACGGGGGGGTTCCACCTTC. Its translation is CASSLIRGGSTF.

The genes are TRBV6-1 and TRBJ2-1; a possible D gene is TRBD1 (6 bases). Germline V gene lookup returns CDR1 MNHNS and CDR2 SASEGT. The germline V and J ends were trimmed by 7 bases and 4 bases, with 8 bases remaining between them. This CDR3 is 12 amino acids long. The chain's CDR3 is CASTGQYNEQFF. CDR3 nucleotides: TGTGCCAGCACTGGACAGTACAATGAGCAGTTCTTC.

The gene calls are TRBV4-1 and TRBJ2-1; the match to TRBD1 covers 9 bases. The V gene's germline CDR1 is MGHRA and CDR2 YSYEKL. The CDR3 has 16 residues. The V and J ends lost 1 base and 8 bases, in that order; junction bases with no gene match: 9. CDR3 in DNA: TGCGCCAGCAGCCAAGCCCTACAGGGGGCGGTGGATGAGCAGTTCTTC. This sequence encodes CASSQALQGAVDEQFF.

The chain has TRBV6-5 and TRBJ2-7; 9 nucleotides line up with TRBD1. CDR1 is MNHEY and CDR2 is SVGAGI in the germline V gene. V lost 5 bases, J lost 5 bases, and 10 bases stayed unmatched. The CDR3 runs 15 residues. This CDR3 reads CASSLTGTGLNEQYF. The CDR3 region has the DNA TGTGCCAGCAGTCTCACCGGGACAGGGCTCAACGAGCAGTACTTC.

The chain is built from TRBV28 and TRBJ1-2; D may be TRBD1 (5 bases). Germline V gene sequence: CDR1 MDHEN, CDR2 SYDVKM. The CDR3 length is 14 residues. CDR3 DNA sequence: TGTGCAACAGCCCGGGGGAGTACGTATTTTGGCTACACCTTC. It codes for CATARGSTYFGYTF.

This clone was seen only a few times. Mismatch with germline at one junction end may stem from a read error. The genes are TRBV5-4 and TRBJ2-5; D might be TRBD1 (6 bases). The CDR3 spans 14 residues. Per the germline V gene, CDR1 is SGHNT and CDR2 is YYREEE (reference sequence). The CDR3 reads CASREAWGRETQYF. DNA for the CDR3: TGTGCCAGCAGAGAGGCTTGGGGGCGAGAGACTCAGTACTTC.

The chain is built from TRBV6-6 and TRBJ1-4, with a weak D call TRBD1 (6 bases). The CDR3 is made up of 14 amino acids. Trimming pared 6 bases from V and 4 bases from J, leaving 12 bases between. Looked up from germline, CDR1 is MNHNY and CDR2 is SVGAGI (reference sequence). CDR3 amino acids: CASRPRTDNEKLFF. The CDR3 coding sequence is TGTGCCAGCAGACCGAGGACAGATAATGAAAAACTGTTTTTT.

This rearrangement joins TRBV4-3 to TRBJ2-7; a weak D match, TRBD1 (6 bases). Germline loops: CDR1 LGHNA, CDR2 YSLEER. The V end was cut by 0 bases, the J end by 1 base, with 10 bases between. The CDR3 sequence is 15 residues long. The CDR3 sequence: CASSQDAQGSYEQYF. The CDR3 DNA reads as TGCGCCAGCAGCCAAGATGCCCAGGGGTCCTACGAGCAGTACTTC.

This sequence joins TRBV6-1 and TRBJ2-7; 7 positions match TRBD2. Germline trimming cut 11 bases from V and 4 bases from J; bases unmatched to any gene: 8. Germline values: CDR1 MNHNS, CDR2 SASEGT. CDR3 length equals 12 residues. CDR3 DNA: TGTGCCGCATCTCGCGGGGGATACGAGCAGTACTTC. As protein: CAASRGGYEQYF.

The CDR3 sequence: CASPPRQGSDGNQPQHF. The CDR3 DNA follows: TGTGCCAGCCCTCCGAGACAGGGCAGTGACGGCAATCAGCCCCAGCATTTT. J is TRBJ1-5 and V is TRBV18; 7 bases are shared with TRBD1. This CDR3 region has 17 residues. In germline, CDR1 is KGHSH, CDR2 LQKENI. V was clipped by 8 bases and J by 2 bases; unmatched bases: 15.